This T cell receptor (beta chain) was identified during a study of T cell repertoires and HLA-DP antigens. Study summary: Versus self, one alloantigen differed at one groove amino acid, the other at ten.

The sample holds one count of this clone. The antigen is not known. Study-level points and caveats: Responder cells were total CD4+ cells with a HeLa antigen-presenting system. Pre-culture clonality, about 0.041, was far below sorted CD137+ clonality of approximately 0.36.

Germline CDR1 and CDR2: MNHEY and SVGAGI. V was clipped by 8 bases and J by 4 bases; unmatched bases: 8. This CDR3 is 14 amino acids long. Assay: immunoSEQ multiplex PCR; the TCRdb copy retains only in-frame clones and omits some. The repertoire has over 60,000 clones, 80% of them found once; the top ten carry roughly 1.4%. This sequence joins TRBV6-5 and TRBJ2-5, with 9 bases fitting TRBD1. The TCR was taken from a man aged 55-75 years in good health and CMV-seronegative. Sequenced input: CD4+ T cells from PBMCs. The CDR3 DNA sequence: TGTGCCAGCGGTAACTCACAGGGGGCAGAGACCCAGTACTTC. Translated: CASGNSQGAETQYF.